These 27 T cell receptor beta chains were all obtained from the same sample, sequenced in a study of T-cell memory formation after mild COVID-19. TCRdb reprocessed the 5' RACE reads with MiXCR, giving one entry per CDR3 protein. The repertoire includes 280,000 or so distinct CDR3 sequences, over 15% of them detected once, and more than 20% sits in the top ten. The sequencing sample was made of PBMCs or a T cell subset sorted from them (not recorded which). The receptors were sampled from a man younger than 35 who had mild COVID-19 (a few samples of this study predate the infection). Cell type and time point are not known.

The J gene is TRBJ1-3, the V gene TRBV19; D not resolved. Germline V gives CDR1 LNHDA, CDR2 SQIVND (reference sequence). V was clipped by 6 bases and J by 0 bases, with 12 bases between them. The CDR3 spans 15 residues. CDR3 residues: CASRANIVSGNTIYF. The CDR3 bases are TGTGCCAGTAGGGCGAATATTGTCTCTGGAAACACCATATATTTT. The full variable domain, with the rest looked up from reference TRBV19 and TRBJ1-3, is DGGITQSPKYLFRKEGQNVTLSCEQNLNHDAMYWYRQDPGQGLRLIYYSQIVNDFQKGDIAEGYSVSREKKESFPLTVTSAQKNPTAFYLCASRANIVSGNTIYFGEGSWLTVV.

J is TRBJ1-2 and V is TRBV5-1; 10 nucleotides line up with TRBD1. The V segment lost 4 bases and the J segment 3 bases; nucleotides outside the gene matches: 9. This CDR3 contains 16 residues. In germline, CDR1 is SGHRS, CDR2 YFSETQ. This chain's CDR3 is CASSPRTGGVDYGYTF. The DNA of the CDR3 is TGCGCCAGCAGCCCAAGGACAGGGGGAGTCGACTATGGCTACACCTTC.

The table lists this clonotype with a few counts. DNA of the CDR3: TGTGCCAGCAGCCCAGGGGCAGGGGGGGATTTTAGCAATCAGCCCCAGCATTTT. This codes for CASSPGAGGDFSNQPQHF. V usage is TRBV4-2 and J usage is TRBJ1-5, with 7 bases identical to TRBD1. This CDR3 has 18 amino acids. V was clipped by 4 bases and J by 0 bases; unmatched bases: 12. The germline CDR1 and CDR2 sequences are LGHNA and YNFKEQ.

The CDR3: CASSLARDYEQYV. The CDR3, as DNA: TGTGCCAGCAGCTTAGCCCGCGACTACGAGCAGTACGTC. The chain combines TRBV7-2 with TRBJ2-7; no definite D call. In germline, CDR1 is SGHTA, CDR2 FQGNSA. V gave up 0 bases and J gave up 3 bases, with 6 bases separating them. CDR3 length: 13 amino acids.

V and J are TRBV5-1 and TRBJ1-6; TRBD1 matches at 8 bases. CDR3 length equals 14 residues. J was trimmed by 8 bases and V by 6 bases; bases with no gene match: 7. The V gene's germline CDR1 is SGHRS and CDR2 YFSETQ. DNA for the CDR3: TGCGCCAGCACTACAGGGGGTATGTATTCACCCCTCCACTTT. It is translated as CASTTGGMYSPLHF.

This clonotype occurred a few times. This chain uses TRBV29-1 with TRBJ1-5, with 7 bases fitting TRBD1. Germline lookup yields CDR1 SQVTM and CDR2 ANQGSEA. This CDR3 is 13 amino acids long. Germline trimming cut 7 bases from V and 5 bases from J; bases unmatched to any gene: 8. The CDR3 loop is CSAATGYDQPQHF. CDR3 sequence (DNA): TGCAGCGCAGCGACAGGGTACGATCAGCCCCAGCATTTT.

The chain uses TRBV29-1 and TRBJ2-5; TRBD2 matches at 8 bases. Trimming cost V 7 bases and J 4 bases; bases outside gene matches: 8. CDR3 size: 13 residues. The germline gives CDR1 SQVTM, CDR2 ANQGSEA. CDR3 loop: CSGTRRGAETQYF. CDR3 DNA: TGCAGCGGGACTCGGCGGGGGGCAGAGACCCAGTACTTC. Filled out from reference TRBV29-1 and TRBJ2-5, the complete variable domain reads SAVISQKPSRDICQRGTSLTIQCQVDSQVTMMFWYRQQPGQSLTLIATANQGSEATYESGFVIDKFPISRPNLTFSTLTVSNMSPEDSSIYLCSGTRRGAETQYFGPGTRLLVL.

The table lists this clonotype with many counts. The genes are TRBV5-1 and TRBJ1-1; weak D call: TRBD1 (6 bases). Trimming pared 4 bases from V and 1 base from J, leaving 11 bases between. Per the germline V gene, CDR1 is SGHRS and CDR2 is YFSETQ. This CDR3 region has 14 residues. The CDR3 loop is CASSPQGGNTEAFF. CDR3 bases: TGCGCCAGCAGCCCCCAAGGGGGGAACACTGAAGCTTTCTTT.

V usage is TRBV6-2 or TRBV6-3 and J usage is TRBJ2-3, with 11 bases that match TRBD2. Germline CDR1 and CDR2: MNHEY and SVGEGT. CDR3 length: 20 amino acids. V shed 3 bases and J 3 bases; nucleotides not matched to a gene: 17. This chain's CDR3 is CASSYSRLAGPEGWTDTQYF. CDR3 nucleotide sequence: TGTGCCAGCAGTTATTCTCGACTAGCGGGGCCTGAAGGGTGGACAGATACGCAGTATTTT.

The rearrangement links TRBV3-1 to TRBJ1-6; the match to TRBD1 covers 7 bases. The CDR3 length is 15 residues. Germline-derived CDR1 and CDR2 are LGHDT and YNNKEL (reference sequence). Trimming removed 4 bases from V and 7 bases from J; junction bases left unmatched: 7. This CDR3 is CASSRAQGRNSPLHF. In DNA form, the CDR3 reads TGTGCCAGCAGCCGAGCACAGGGGCGGAATTCACCCCTCCACTTT.

There are a few counts of this clonotype. The rearrangement joins TRBV7-2 to TRBJ2-3, with TRBD2 as a possible D gene (6 bases). CDR1 is SGHTA and CDR2 is FQGNSA in the germline V gene. Trimming removed 2 bases at V and 4 bases at J, with 22 bases between. The CDR3 has 18 amino acids. The CDR3 region is CASSLWLATSYLSDTQYF. CDR3 DNA sequence: TGTGCCAGCAGCTTATGGCTTGCGACTAGTTATCTCTCAGATACGCAGTATTTT.

This clonotype was detected a few times. The chain recombines TRBV6-5 with TRBJ2-7; D gene uncertain. Trimming left V 0 bases short and J 2 bases short, with 8 bases between. The CDR3 loop spans 14 amino acids. Germline lookup yields CDR1 MNHEY and CDR2 SVGAGI. The CDR3 is CASSYSTPAYEQYF. The CDR3 DNA follows: TGTGCCAGCAGTTACTCAACACCGGCCTACGAGCAGTACTTC.

This clonotype was recorded many times. This rearrangement joins TRBV4-1 to TRBJ2-1, with TRBD2 identical over 11 bases. With 4 bases clipped from V and 7 bases from J, the junction kept 12 bases outside the gene matches. Germline-derived CDR1 and CDR2 are MGHRA and YSYEKL. The CDR3 is made up of 17 amino acids. CDR3 sequence: CASSRGGLAALGNEQFF. In nucleotides, the CDR3 is TGCGCCAGCAGCCGAGGGGGACTAGCGGCCCTAGGTAATGAGCAGTTCTTC.

The chain is built from TRBV12-3 or TRBV12-4 and TRBJ1-1; 7 bases are shared with TRBD1. Trimming at V came to 7 bases and at J to 1 base, leaving 12 bases not matched to a gene. The CDR3 covers 16 residues. Here the CDR3 reads CASTFRQGRQNTEAFF. The CDR3 DNA sequence: TGTGCCAGCACCTTTAGACAGGGACGACAGAACACTGAAGCTTTCTTT.

The chain is built from TRBV21-1 and TRBJ2-7; the DNA was not used to check the table's D call, TRBD1. TRBV21-1 is reported as a pseudogene. The CDR3 extends over 16 amino acids. The CDR3 region has the DNA TGTGCCAGCAGCAACCGGGACAGGGGCTCCACCTACGAGCAGTACGTC. This codes for CASSNRDRGSTYEQYV.

The gene calls are TRBV4-2 and TRBJ1-1; the D gene is possibly TRBD1 (5 bases). This CDR3 region has 16 residues. Deletions cut 4 bases from V and 3 bases from J, with 18 bases between. Germline lookup yields CDR1 LGHNA and CDR2 YNFKEQ. CDR3 in amino acids: CASSPFKGLEDTEAFF. CDR3 in DNA: TGTGCCAGCAGCCCATTCAAGGGGTTAGAGGACACTGAAGCTTTCTTT.

CDR3 sequence: CASSFVNTEAFF. For the CDR3, the DNA is TGTGCCAGCAGTTTCGTGAACACTGAAGCTTTCTTT. The chain combines TRBV12-3 or TRBV12-4 with TRBJ1-1; D remains ambiguous. The CDR3 contains 12 residues. V lost 3 bases to trimming and J lost 0 bases, with 2 bases between them.

The chain combines TRBV7-8 with TRBJ2-2; the D gene could be TRBD1 or TRBD2 (6 bases each). There are 17 residues in the CDR3. Germline V gene data show CDR1 as SGHVS and CDR2 as FQNEAQ. V was pared by 5 bases and J by 3 bases, with 19 bases between. Here the CDR3 DNA reads TGTGCCAGCAGCCCAGGATATTTTGGGGGGCACACCGGGGAGCTGTTTTTT. It codes for CASSPGYFGGHTGELFF.

This sequence joins TRBV7-8 and TRBJ2-3, with 12 bases that match TRBD1. V gave up 4 bases and J gave up 4 bases; unmatched junction bases: 21. Germline CDR1 SGHVS, CDR2 FQNEAQ. The CDR3 extends over 21 amino acids. The DNA for the CDR3 is TGTGCCAGCAGCTCCCGTCCGCGGGGGGGGACAGGGGGCGCTGGAGCAGATACGCAGTATTTT. Its translation: CASSSRPRGGTGGAGADTQYF.

This clonotype was counted between two and nine times. The CDR3 bases are TGCGCCAGCAGCTTCGCGCAGGGAGATACGCAGTATTTT. This sequence encodes CASSFAQGDTQYF. V and J are TRBV5-1 and TRBJ2-3, with D perhaps matching TRBD1 (5 bases). This CDR3 contains 13 residues. The V and J ends lost 2 bases and 5 bases respectively, with 9 bases between them. Germline V gene data show CDR1 as SGHRS and CDR2 as YFSETQ.

Many counts were recorded for this clonotype. The chain recombines TRBV7-3 with TRBJ2-3; D not certain. This CDR3 comprises 13 residues. The germline V gene encodes CDR1 SGHTA and CDR2 FQGTGA. V was shortened by 6 bases and J by 4 bases, with 11 bases between the two germline ends. The CDR3 reads CASSIGPPDTQYF. The DNA for the CDR3 is TGTGCCAGCAGTATCGGCCCCCCAGATACGCAGTATTTT.

This clonotype was detected a few times. The chain combines TRBV29-1 with TRBJ2-5; possible D gene TRBD1, 5 bases. Germline CDR1 SQVTM, CDR2 ANQGSEA. The CDR3 loop spans 15 amino acids. The V end was cut by 3 bases, the J end by 4 bases, with 18 bases between. The CDR3 spells CSVEQGPLWGETQYF. CDR3 DNA sequence: TGCAGCGTTGAGCAGGGCCCCTTATGGGGAGAGACCCAGTACTTC.

This sequence joins TRBV29-1 and TRBJ1-1, with D hard to call. Trimming pared 6 bases from V and 4 bases from J, leaving 15 bases between. The length of the CDR3 is 13 residues. Germline CDR1 reads SQVTM; CDR2 reads ANQGSEA. The CDR3 protein is CSVGIFAGTEAFF. The CDR3 nucleotides read TGCAGCGTAGGGATCTTTGCGGGCACTGAAGCTTTCTTT.

The chain employs TRBV19 and TRBJ2-1; D uncertain. This CDR3 has 14 residues. Looked up from germline, CDR1 is LNHDA and CDR2 is SQIVND (reference sequence). Trimming removed 4 bases from V and 8 bases from J, with 15 bases in between. In DNA form, the CDR3 reads TGTGCCAGTAGTAGGCTGGCGGAGTACTATGAGCAGTTCTTC. Protein: CASSRLAEYYEQFF. The full variable domain, in which reference TRBV19 and TRBJ2-1 provide the parts outside the CDR3, is DGGITQSPKYLFRKEGQNVTLSCEQNLNHDAMYWYRQDPGQGLRLIYYSQIVNDFQKGDIAEGYSVSREKKESFPLTVTSAQKNPTAFYLCASSRLAEYYEQFFGPGTRLTVL.

This chain joins TRBV7-2 and TRBJ2-3; D might be TRBD1 (8 bases). Germline CDR1 is SGHTA and CDR2 is FQGNSA. This CDR3 spans 14 amino acids. Trimming took 3 bases from V and 5 from J, leaving 12 bases between them. The CDR3 loop reads CASSFTGGEDTQYF. CDR3 DNA: TGTGCCAGCAGCTTTACAGGGGGGGAAGATACGCAGTATTTT.

In its sample, this clonotype was seen many times. The chain employs TRBV7-2 and TRBJ2-5, with TRBD1 matching 8 bases. The CDR3 covers 15 residues. Germline values: CDR1 SGHTA, CDR2 FQGNSA. After removal of 5 bases from V and 5 bases from J, the junction contained 10 bases not matched to a gene. CDR3 sequence (DNA): TGTGCCAGCAGCCGGAATCAGGGGGCTGGGGAGACCCAGTACTTC. Translation gives CASSRNQGAGETQYF.

This sequence joins TRBV7-3 and TRBJ2-2; D tentatively fits TRBD1 or TRBD2 (5 bases each). CDR1 is SGHTA, CDR2 FQGTGA, per germline. V was trimmed by 5 bases and J by 9 bases, leaving 16 bases between them. The CDR3 runs to 14 residues. The CDR3 nucleotides read TGTGCCAGCAGCATCCATTCCGGGACGCGGGAGCTGTTTTTT. Protein: CASSIHSGTRELFF.